This T cell receptor (beta chain) was found in a study of blood T cell repertoires in COVID-19. About the research overall: Acute and convalescent COVID-19 samples came from the United States, Italy and Spain.

Sequencing used immunoSEQ multiplex PCR; TCRdb keeps in-frame clones, though not all of them. This table holds about 240,000 clones, 80% to 95% found once. This CDR3 is built from 12 residues. Germline CDR1 is SGHRS and CDR2 is YFSETQ. Unmatched junction bases numbered 4, after V lost 4 bases and J lost 7 bases. V is TRBV5-1 and J is TRBJ1-2, with 7 bases aligning to TRBD1. The sequence was collected from a man aged 30 to 39 with COVID-19, enrolled during active disease. Sequencing was carried out using peripheral blood. The CDR3 bases are TGCGCCAGCAGCGCAGACAGGGCTGGCTACACCTTC. Amino acids: CASSADRAGYTF.